This T cell receptor beta chain was identified during a study of blood T cell repertoires in COVID-19. Everyone who took part was roughly 18 to 89 years old, and they came from 24 US areas. Allocation to cohorts depended on clinical history reported by the participants. Some clones are missing from TCRdb's copy, which holds only in-frame ones; the method was immunoSEQ multiplex PCR. The data show about 220,000 clones, with approximately 90% seen just once and over 3% held by the top ten. The CDR3 is made up of 16 amino acids. The germline CDR1 and CDR2 sequences are SGDLS and YYNGEE. J was trimmed by 8 bases and V by 4 bases; bases with no gene match: 11.

Sequencing was done on a sample of PBMCs or T cells enriched from blood (not recorded which). This rearrangement joins TRBV9 to TRBJ1-4; TRBD1 matches at 10 bases. The origin of this receptor is a woman in her thirties or forties with acute COVID-19. The CDR3, as DNA: TGTGCCAGCAGCCCTCAGACAGGGGGCTTAGAGGAAAAACTGTTTTTT. Protein sequence: CASSPQTGGLEEKLFF.